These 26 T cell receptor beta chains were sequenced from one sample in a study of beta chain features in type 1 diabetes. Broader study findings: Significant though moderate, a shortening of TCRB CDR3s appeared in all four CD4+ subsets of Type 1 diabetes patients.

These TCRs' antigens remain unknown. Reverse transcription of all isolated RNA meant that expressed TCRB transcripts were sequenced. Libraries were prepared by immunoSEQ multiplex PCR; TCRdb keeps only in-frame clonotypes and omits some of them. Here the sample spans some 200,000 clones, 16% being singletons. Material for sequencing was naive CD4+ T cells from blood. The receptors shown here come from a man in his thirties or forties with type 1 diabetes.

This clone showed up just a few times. As DNA, the CDR3 is TGCGCCAGCAGCCCCAGGGCGGGGACCACTGAAGCTTTCTTT. This gives the protein CASSPRAGTTEAFF. The chain has TRBV5-1 and TRBJ1-1, with D possibly matching TRBD1 (5 bases). The CDR3 is made up of 14 amino acids. Looked up from germline, CDR1 is SGHRS and CDR2 is YFSETQ. V was pared by 4 bases and J by 4 bases, with 14 bases between.

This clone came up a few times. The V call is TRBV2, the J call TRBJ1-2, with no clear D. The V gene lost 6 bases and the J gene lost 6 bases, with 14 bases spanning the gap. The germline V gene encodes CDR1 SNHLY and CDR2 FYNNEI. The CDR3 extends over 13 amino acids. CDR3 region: CASRKTGNDGYTF. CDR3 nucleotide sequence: TGTGCCAGCAGAAAGACGGGGAATGATGGCTACACCTTC.

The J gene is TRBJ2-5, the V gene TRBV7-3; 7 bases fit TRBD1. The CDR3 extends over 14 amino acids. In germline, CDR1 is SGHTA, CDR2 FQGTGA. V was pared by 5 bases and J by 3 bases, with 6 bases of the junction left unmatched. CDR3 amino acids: CASSPTGTEETQYF. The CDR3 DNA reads TGTGCCAGCAGCCCGACGGGGACAGAAGAGACCCAGTACTTC.

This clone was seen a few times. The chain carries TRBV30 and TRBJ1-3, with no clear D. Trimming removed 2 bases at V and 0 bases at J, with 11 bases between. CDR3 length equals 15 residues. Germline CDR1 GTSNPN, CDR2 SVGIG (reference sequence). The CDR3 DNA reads TGTGCCTGGAGTATGGGTACGAACTCTGGAAACACCATATATTTT. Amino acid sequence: CAWSMGTNSGNTIYF.

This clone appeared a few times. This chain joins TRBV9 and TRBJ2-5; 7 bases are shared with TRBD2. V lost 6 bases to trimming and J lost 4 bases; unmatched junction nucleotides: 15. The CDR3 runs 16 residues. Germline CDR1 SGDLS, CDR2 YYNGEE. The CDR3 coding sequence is TGTGCCAGCACCCCGACGGGGGAGGGCCGTTTAGAGACCCAGTACTTC. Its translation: CASTPTGEGRLETQYF.

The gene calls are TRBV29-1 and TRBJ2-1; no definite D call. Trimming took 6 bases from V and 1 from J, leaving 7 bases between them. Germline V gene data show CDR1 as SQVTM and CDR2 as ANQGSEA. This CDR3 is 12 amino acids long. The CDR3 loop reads CSVPRSYNEQFF. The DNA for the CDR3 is TGCAGCGTCCCCAGATCCTACAATGAGCAGTTCTTC.

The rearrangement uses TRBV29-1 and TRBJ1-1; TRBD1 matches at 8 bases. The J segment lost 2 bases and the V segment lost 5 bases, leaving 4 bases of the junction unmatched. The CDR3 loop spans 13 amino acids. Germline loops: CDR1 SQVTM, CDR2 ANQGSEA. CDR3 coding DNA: TGCAGCGTTACCGGACAGGGAAACACTGAAGCTTTCTTT. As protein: CSVTGQGNTEAFF. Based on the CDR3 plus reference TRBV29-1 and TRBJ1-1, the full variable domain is SAVISQKPSRDICQRGTSLTIQCQVDSQVTMMFWYRQQPGQSLTLIATANQGSEATYESGFVIDKFPISRPNLTFSTLTVSNMSPEDSSIYLCSVTGQGNTEAFFGQGTRLTVV.

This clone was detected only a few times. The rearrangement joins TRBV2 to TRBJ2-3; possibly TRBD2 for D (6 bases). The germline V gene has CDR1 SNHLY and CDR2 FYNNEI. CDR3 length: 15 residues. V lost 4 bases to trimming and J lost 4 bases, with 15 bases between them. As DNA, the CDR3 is TGTGCCAGCAGTGGAGGAGGGCCGACGTCAGATACGCAGTATTTT. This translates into CASSGGGPTSDTQYF.

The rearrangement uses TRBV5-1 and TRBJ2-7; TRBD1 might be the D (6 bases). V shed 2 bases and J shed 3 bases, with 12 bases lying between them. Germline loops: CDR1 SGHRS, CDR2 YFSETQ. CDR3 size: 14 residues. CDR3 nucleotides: TGCGCCAGCAGCTTATCCGGGACAAACTACGAGCAGTACTTC. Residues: CASSLSGTNYEQYF.

The CDR3 coding sequence is TGCGCCAGCAGCCAAGCAGGCAGTTTGAACACTGAAGCTTTCTTT. Protein sequence: CASSQAGSLNTEAFF. The chain recombines TRBV4-1 with TRBJ1-1, with D uncertain. Per germline, CDR1 MGHRA and CDR2 YSYEKL. The CDR3 has 15 amino acids. V was trimmed by 1 base and J by 0 bases, leaving 9 bases between them.

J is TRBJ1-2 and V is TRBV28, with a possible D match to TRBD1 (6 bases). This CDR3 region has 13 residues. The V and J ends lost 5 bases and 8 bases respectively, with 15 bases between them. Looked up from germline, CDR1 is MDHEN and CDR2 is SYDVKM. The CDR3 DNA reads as TGTGCCAGCAGTACCGAGGGGGTAGGAGGCTACACCTTC. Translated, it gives CASSTEGVGGYTF.

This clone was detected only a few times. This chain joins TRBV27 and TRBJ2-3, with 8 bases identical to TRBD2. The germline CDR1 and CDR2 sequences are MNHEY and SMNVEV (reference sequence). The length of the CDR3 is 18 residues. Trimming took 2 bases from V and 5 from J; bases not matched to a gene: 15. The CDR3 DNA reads TGTGCCAGCAGTTTAAGTTACGAGCGGGAGTATTCGGGAGATACGCAGTATTTT. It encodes CASSLSYEREYSGDTQYF.

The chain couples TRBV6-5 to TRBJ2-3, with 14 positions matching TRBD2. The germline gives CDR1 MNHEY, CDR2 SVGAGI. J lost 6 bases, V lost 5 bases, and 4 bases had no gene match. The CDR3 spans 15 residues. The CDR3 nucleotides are TGTGCCAGCAGTCCGGGACTAGCGGGAGACGATACGCAGTATTTT. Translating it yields CASSPGLAGDDTQYF.

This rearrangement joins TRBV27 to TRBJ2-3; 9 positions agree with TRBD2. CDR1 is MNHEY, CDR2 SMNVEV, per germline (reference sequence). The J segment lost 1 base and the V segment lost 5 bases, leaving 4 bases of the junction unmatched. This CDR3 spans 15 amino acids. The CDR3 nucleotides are TGTGCCAGCAGTCTGATAGCGGGAGGCACAGATACGCAGTATTTT. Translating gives CASSLIAGGTDTQYF.

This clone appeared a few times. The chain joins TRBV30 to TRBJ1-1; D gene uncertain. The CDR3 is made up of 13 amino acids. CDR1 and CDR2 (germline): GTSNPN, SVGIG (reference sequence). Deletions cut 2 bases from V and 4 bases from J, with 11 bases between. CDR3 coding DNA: TGTGCCTGGAGTCTGGGCAGGAGCACTGAAGCTTTCTTT. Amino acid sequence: CAWSLGRSTEAFF.

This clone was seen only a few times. The CDR3 DNA follows: TGTGCCAGCATCCTGGGTTTGAACACTGAAGCTTTCTTT. The encoded protein is CASILGLNTEAFF. V usage is TRBV28 and J usage is TRBJ1-1; D is undetermined. Germline CDR1 reads MDHEN; CDR2 reads SYDVKM. Between the trimmed V and J ends, which lost 7 bases and 0 bases, there was a span of 9 bases. The CDR3 is 13 residues long.

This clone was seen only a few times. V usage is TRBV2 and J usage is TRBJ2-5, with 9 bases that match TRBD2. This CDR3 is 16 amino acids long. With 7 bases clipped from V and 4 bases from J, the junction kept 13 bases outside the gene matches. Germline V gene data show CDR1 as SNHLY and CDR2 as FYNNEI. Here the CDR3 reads CASTLSGASGTETQYF. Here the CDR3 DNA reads TGTGCCAGCACTCTATCGGGGGCTAGCGGGACAGAGACCCAGTACTTC. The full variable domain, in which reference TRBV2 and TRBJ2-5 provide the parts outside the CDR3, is EPEVTQTPSHQVTQMGQEVILRCVPISNHLYFYWYRQILGQKVEFLVSFYNNEISEKSEIFDDQFSVERPDGSNFTLKIRSTKLEDSAMYFCASTLSGASGTETQYFGPGTRLLVL.

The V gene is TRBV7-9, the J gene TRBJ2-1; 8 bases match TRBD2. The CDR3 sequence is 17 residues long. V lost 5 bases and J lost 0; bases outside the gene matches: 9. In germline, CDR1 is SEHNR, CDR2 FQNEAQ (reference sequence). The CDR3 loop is CASSRVAGRSSYNEQFF. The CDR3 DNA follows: TGTGCCAGCAGCCGCGTAGCGGGGAGAAGCTCCTACAATGAGCAGTTCTTC.

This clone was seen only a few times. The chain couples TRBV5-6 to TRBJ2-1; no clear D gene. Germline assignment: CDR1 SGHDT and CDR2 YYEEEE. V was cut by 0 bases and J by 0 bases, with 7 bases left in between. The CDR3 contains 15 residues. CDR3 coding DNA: TGTGCCAGCAGCTTGGGCAGATCCTCCTACAATGAGCAGTTCTTC. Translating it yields CASSLGRSSYNEQFF.

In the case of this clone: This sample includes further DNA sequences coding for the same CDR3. The CDR3 spells CASSERADTQYF. For the CDR3, the DNA is TGTGCCAGCAGTGAGCGGGCAGATACGCAGTATTTT. The J gene is TRBJ2-3, the V gene TRBV2; D is possibly TRBD2 (5 bases). This CDR3 has 12 amino acids. The germline V and J ends were trimmed by 3 bases and 4 bases, with 5 bases remaining between them. In germline, CDR1 is SNHLY, CDR2 FYNNEI.

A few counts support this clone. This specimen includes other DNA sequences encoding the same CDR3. The CDR3 loop is CASSPTSGSYNEQFF. The CDR3 nucleotides are TGTGCCAGCAGCCCGACTAGCGGGAGCTACAATGAGCAGTTCTTC. This chain links TRBV7-9 with TRBJ2-1; 12 positions agree with TRBD2. The CDR3 runs to 15 residues. V shed 5 bases, J shed 3 bases, and the junction held 2 bases outside the gene matches. Germline V gives CDR1 SEHNR, CDR2 FQNEAQ (reference sequence).

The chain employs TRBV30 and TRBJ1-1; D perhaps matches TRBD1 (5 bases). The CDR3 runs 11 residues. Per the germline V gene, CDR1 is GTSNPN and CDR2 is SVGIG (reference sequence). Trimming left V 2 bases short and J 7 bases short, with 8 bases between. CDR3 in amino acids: CAWSTQGEAFF. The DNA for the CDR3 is TGTGCCTGGAGTACTCAGGGTGAAGCTTTCTTT.

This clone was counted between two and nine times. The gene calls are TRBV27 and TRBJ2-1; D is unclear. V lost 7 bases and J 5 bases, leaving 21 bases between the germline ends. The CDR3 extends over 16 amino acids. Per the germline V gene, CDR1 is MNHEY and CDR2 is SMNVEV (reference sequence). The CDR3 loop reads CASKDIGNLLNNEQFF. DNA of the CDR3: TGTGCCAGCAAGGATATAGGGAACCTCCTGAACAATGAGCAGTTCTTC.

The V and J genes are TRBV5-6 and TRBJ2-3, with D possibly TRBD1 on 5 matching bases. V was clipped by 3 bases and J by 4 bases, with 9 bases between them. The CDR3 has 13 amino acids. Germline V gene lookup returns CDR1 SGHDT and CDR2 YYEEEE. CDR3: CASSSDTSDTQYF. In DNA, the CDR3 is TGTGCCAGCAGCTCGGACACCTCAGATACGCAGTATTTT.

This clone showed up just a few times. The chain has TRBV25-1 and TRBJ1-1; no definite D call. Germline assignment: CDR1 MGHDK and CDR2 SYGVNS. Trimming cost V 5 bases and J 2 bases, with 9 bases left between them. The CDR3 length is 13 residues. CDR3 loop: CASSHTVNTEAFF. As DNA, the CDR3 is TGTGCCAGCAGTCATACAGTAAACACTGAAGCTTTCTTT.

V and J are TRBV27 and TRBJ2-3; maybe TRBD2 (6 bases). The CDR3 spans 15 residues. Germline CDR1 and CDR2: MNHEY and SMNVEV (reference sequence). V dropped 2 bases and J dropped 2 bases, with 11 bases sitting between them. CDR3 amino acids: CASSLAADYTDTQYF. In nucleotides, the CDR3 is TGTGCCAGCAGTTTAGCGGCGGACTACACAGATACGCAGTATTTT.